One sample yielded the 10 T cell receptor beta chains listed below, sequenced in a study of technical replicates of blood from several donors. Libraries were prepared by immunoSEQ multiplex PCR; TCRdb keeps only in-frame clonotypes and omits some of them. The sample yields tens of thousands of clones, around nine tenths seen once. Material for sequencing was PBMCs. The receptors stem from a human donor in good health. Some clones in this sample may be carry-over from other donors' samples.

The V gene is TRBV4-2, the J gene TRBJ2-1; no clear D gene. The CDR3 contains 15 residues. Looked up from germline, CDR1 is LGHNA and CDR2 is YNFKEQ. With 3 bases removed from V and 3 bases from J, the gap between germline ends came to 12 bases. The CDR3 here is CASSQGRPYYNEQFF. CDR3 nucleotides: TGTGCCAGCAGCCAGGGCAGACCATACTACAATGAGCAGTTCTTC.

V is TRBV6-6 and J is TRBJ2-7; D is possibly TRBD1 (6 bases). The V and J ends lost 6 bases and 7 bases respectively, with 13 bases between them. This CDR3 comprises 12 residues. Per the germline V gene, CDR1 is MNHNY and CDR2 is SVGAGI (reference sequence). The CDR3 region has the DNA TGTGCCAGCAGGCCCCAGGGGCGAGAGCAGTACTTC. Translated: CASRPQGREQYF.

DNA of the CDR3: TGTGCCAGCTCACCTCCGACAGGTCGGATCTCTGGAAACACCATATATTTT. This encodes CASSPPTGRISGNTIYF. This chain links TRBV18 with TRBJ1-3; D is perhaps TRBD1 (6 bases). Trimming pared 3 bases from V and 0 bases from J, leaving 15 bases between. The CDR3 sequence is 17 residues long. Germline V gene data show CDR1 as KGHSH and CDR2 as LQKENI.

The chain couples TRBV5-5 to TRBJ2-3; tentatively, D is TRBD1 (5 bases). The CDR3 has 12 amino acids. Germline V gene data show CDR1 as SGHKS and CDR2 as YYEKEE (reference sequence). The V end was cut by 8 bases, the J end by 4 bases, with 11 bases between. The CDR3 DNA is TGTGCCAGTTCCAGGGCGGCAGATACGCAGTATTTT. It specifies CASSRAADTQYF.

In this sample, this clone turned up once. The gene calls are TRBV4-1 and TRBJ2-7; D possibly corresponds to TRBD1 (5 bases). Germline V gives CDR1 MGHRA, CDR2 YSYEKL. Trimming cost V 1 base and J 4 bases, with 11 bases left between them. The CDR3 consists of 14 residues. CDR3 sequence (DNA): TGCGCCAGCAGCCAAGTTTCACAGGCATACGAGCAGTACTTC. Protein sequence: CASSQVSQAYEQYF.

J is TRBJ2-3 and V is TRBV5-6; 10 bases are a match to TRBD1. V shed 6 bases, J shed 5 bases, and the junction held 9 bases outside the gene matches. Germline V gene lookup returns CDR1 SGHDT and CDR2 YYEEEE. The CDR3 consists of 15 residues. CDR3 coding DNA: TGTGCCAGCACCCCCGGACAGGGGGTTGGAGATACGCAGTATTTT. It encodes CASTPGQGVGDTQYF.

The chain combines TRBV13 with TRBJ2-7, with D possibly TRBD2 on 5 matching bases. V lost 5 bases, J lost 4 bases, and 15 bases lay in between. The germline CDR1 and CDR2 sequences are PRHDT and FYEKMQ (reference sequence). The CDR3 consists of 14 residues. CDR3 bases: TGTGCCAGCAGCCCAGGCGGGCTGGGTTACGAGCAGTACTTC. Translated: CASSPGGLGYEQYF.

V usage is TRBV9 and J usage is TRBJ2-3, with D maybe TRBD2 (5 bases). This CDR3 contains 15 residues. Germline CDR1 is SGDLS and CDR2 is YYNGEE. Trimming took 6 bases from V and 4 from J, leaving 18 bases between them. CDR3 coding DNA: TGTGCCAGCACCCCCCGTGAGGGTGTGGCAGATACGCAGTATTTT. Amino acid sequence: CASTPREGVADTQYF. The variable domain in full, completed from reference TRBV9 and TRBJ2-3, reads DSGVTQTPKHLITATGQRVTLRCSPRSGDLSVYWYQQSLDQGLQFLIQYYNGEERAKGNILERFSAQQFPDLHSELNLSSLELGDSALYFCASTPREGVADTQYFGPGTRLTVL.

This clone occurred a few times. CDR3 in amino acids: CASSQRPGGGGTPDTQYF. The CDR3 DNA sequence: TGTGCCAGCAGCCAACGTCCCGGGGGGGGCGGGACCCCCGATACGCAGTATTTT. The chain combines TRBV4-2 with TRBJ2-3; 8 bases agree with TRBD2. Germline V gene lookup returns CDR1 LGHNA and CDR2 YNFKEQ. V was pared by 2 bases and J by 6 bases, with 16 bases of the junction left unmatched. The length of the CDR3 is 18 residues.

This chain's CDR3 is CASSLGDRGRSKELFF. In DNA form, the CDR3 reads TGTGCCAGCAGCTTGGGAGACAGGGGGCGATCGAAGGAGCTGTTTTTT. V and J are TRBV5-4 and TRBJ2-2, with 10 positions matching TRBD1. Losses at the gene ends were 0 bases for V and 10 bases for J; bases not matched to a gene: 9. Germline CDR1 reads SGHNT; CDR2 reads YYREEE (reference sequence). This CDR3 has 16 amino acids.